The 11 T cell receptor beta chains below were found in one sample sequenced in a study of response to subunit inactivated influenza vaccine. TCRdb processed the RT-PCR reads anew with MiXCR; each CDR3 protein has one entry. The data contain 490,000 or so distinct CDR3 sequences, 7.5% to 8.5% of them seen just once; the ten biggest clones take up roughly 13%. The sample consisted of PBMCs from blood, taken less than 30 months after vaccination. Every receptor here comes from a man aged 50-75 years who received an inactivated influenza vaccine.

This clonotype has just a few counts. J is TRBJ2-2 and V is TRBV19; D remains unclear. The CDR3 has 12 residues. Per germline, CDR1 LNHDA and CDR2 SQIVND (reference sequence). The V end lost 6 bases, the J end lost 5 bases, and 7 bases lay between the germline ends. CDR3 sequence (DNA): TGTGCCAGTAGATATACGACCGGGGAGCTGTTTTTT. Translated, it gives CASRYTTGELFF.

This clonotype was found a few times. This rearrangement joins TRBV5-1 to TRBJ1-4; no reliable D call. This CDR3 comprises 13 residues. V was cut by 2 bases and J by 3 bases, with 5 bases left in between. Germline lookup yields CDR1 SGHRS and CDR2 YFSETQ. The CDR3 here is CASSFSPNEKLFF. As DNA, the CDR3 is TGCGCCAGCAGCTTCAGTCCTAATGAAAAACTGTTTTTT.

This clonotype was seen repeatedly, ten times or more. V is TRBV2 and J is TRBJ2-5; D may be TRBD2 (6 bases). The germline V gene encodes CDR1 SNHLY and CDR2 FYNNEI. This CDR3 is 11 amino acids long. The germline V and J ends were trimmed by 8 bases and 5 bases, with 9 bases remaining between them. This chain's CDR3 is CASGAGETQYF. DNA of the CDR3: TGTGCCAGCGGTGCGGGGGAGACCCAGTACTTC.

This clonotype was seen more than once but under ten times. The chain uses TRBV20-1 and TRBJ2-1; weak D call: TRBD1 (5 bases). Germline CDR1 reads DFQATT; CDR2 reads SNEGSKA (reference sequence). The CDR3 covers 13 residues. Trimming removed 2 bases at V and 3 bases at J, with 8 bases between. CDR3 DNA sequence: TGCAGTGCTAGACAGGGAATCTACAATGAGCAGTTCTTC. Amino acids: CSARQGIYNEQFF.

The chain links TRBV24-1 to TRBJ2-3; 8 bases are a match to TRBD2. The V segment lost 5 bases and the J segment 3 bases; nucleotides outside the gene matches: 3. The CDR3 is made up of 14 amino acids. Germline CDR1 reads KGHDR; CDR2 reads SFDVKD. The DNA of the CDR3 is TGTGCCACCAGTGTTGCGGGGGGAACAGATACGCAGTATTTT. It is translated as CATSVAGGTDTQYF.

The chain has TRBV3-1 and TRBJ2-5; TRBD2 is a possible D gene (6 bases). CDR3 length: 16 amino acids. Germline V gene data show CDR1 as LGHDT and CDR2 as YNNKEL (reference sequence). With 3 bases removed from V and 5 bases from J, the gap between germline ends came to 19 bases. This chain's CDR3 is CASSHPSMGLRETQYF. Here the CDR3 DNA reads TGTGCCAGCAGCCACCCCTCGATGGGACTGAGGGAGACCCAGTACTTC.

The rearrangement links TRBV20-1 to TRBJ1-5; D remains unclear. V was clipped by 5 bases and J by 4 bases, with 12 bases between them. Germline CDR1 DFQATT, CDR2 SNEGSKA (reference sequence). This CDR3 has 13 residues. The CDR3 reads CSAPLGRNQPQHF. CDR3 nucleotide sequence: TGCAGTGCTCCACTGGGGAGAAATCAGCCCCAGCATTTT.

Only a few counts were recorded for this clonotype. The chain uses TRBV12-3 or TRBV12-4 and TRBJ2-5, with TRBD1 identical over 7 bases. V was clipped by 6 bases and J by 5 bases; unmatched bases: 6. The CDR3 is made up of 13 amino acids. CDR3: CASSPTGSETQYF. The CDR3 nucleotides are TGTGCCAGCAGCCCGACAGGGAGTGAGACCCAGTACTTC.

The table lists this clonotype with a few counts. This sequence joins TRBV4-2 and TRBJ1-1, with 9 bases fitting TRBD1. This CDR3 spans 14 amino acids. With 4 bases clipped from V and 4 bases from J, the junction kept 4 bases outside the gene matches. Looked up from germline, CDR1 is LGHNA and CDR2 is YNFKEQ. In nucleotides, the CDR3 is TGTGCCAGCAGCCGCACGGACAGGGGCACTGAAGCTTTCTTT. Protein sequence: CASSRTDRGTEAFF.

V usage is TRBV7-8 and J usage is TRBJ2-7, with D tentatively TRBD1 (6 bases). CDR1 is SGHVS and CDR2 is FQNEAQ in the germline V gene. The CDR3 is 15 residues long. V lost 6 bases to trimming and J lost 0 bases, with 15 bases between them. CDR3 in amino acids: CASRPTRDTSYEQYF. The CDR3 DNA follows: TGTGCCAGCAGACCTACCAGGGACACCTCCTACGAGCAGTACTTC.

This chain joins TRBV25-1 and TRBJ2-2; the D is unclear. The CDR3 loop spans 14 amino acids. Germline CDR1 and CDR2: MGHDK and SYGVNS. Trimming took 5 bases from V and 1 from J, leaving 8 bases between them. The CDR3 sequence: CASSSIWNTGELFF. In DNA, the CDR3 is TGTGCCAGCAGTAGCATTTGGAACACCGGGGAGCTGTTTTTT.